This TCR beta chain was found in a study of beta chain features in type 1 diabetes. Overall study: Cell yields, gender and age were comparable in patients and healthy donors.

CDR3 length equals 15 residues. The junction had 10 bases not matched to a gene; V was cut back by 2 bases and J by 7 bases. CDR1 and CDR2 (germline): SGHRS, YFSETQ. This clone came up a few times. Its antigen is as yet unknown. Since all of the isolated RNA was reverse transcribed, expressed TCRB transcripts were what got sequenced. The study sequenced naive, central memory and regulatory T cell samples to an average of approximately 3.5 million reads. Sequencing was performed with immunoSEQ multiplex PCR; in TCRdb, only in-frame clones are kept and a portion is missing. The sample lists 550,000 to 850,000 clones; under 15% were seen once. CD45RO/CCR7/CD25/CD127/CD95/CD27 staining was used to isolate CD4+ naive, central memory, regulatory and stem cell-like memory cells by sorting. Points from the study as a whole: Across all four CD4+ subsets, people with type 1 diabetes showed modestly shorter TCRB CDR3s. High TCR expression in some cells could lead to their over-representation in cDNA sequencing.

The clonotype was recovered from a man aged 18-30 years with type 1 diabetes. Sequences were obtained from naive CD4+ T cells from blood. The V call is TRBV5-1, the J call TRBJ2-7; TRBD1 agrees at 9 bases. The DNA for the CDR3 is TGCGCCAGCAGCTTTCAACCCGGGACAGGGTCGGAGCAGTACTTC. Protein sequence: CASSFQPGTGSEQYF.